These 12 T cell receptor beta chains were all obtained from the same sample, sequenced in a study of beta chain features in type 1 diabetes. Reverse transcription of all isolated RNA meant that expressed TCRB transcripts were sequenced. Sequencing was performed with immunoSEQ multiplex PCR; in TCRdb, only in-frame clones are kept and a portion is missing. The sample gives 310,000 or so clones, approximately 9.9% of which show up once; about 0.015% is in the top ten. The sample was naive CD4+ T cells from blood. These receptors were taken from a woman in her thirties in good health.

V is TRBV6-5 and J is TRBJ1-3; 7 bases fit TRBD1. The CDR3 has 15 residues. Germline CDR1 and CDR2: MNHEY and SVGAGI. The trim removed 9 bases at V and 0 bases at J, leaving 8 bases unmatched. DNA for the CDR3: TGTGCCAGTACTGAGGACAGGAGCTCTGGAAACACCATATATTTT. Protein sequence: CASTEDRSSGNTIYF.

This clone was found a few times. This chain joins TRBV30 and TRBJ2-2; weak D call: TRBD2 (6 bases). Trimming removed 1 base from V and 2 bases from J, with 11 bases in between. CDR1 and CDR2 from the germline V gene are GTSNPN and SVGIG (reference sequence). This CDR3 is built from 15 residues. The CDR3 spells CAWSGGTYNTGELFF. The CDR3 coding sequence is TGTGCCTGGAGTGGCGGGACTTACAACACCGGGGAGCTGTTTTTT. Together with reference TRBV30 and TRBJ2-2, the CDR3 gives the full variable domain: SQTIHQWPATLVQPVGSPLSLECTVEGTSNPNLYWYRQAAGRGLQLLFYSVGIGQISSEVPQNLSASRPQDRQFILSSKKLLLSDSGFYLCAWSGGTYNTGELFFGEGSRLTVL.

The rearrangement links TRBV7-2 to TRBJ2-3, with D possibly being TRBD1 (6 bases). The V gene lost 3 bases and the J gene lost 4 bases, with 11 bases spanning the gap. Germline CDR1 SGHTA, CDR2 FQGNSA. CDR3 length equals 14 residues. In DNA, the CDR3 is TGTGCCAGCAGCTTGGGGGCGGGTTCAGATACGCAGTATTTT. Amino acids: CASSLGAGSDTQYF.

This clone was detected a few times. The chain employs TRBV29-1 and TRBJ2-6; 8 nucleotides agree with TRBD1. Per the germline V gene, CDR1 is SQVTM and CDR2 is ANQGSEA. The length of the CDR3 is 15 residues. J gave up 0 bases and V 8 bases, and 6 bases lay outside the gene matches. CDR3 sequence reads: CSIRTGFSGANVLTF. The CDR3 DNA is TGCAGCATTAGGACAGGGTTCTCTGGGGCCAACGTCCTGACTTTC.

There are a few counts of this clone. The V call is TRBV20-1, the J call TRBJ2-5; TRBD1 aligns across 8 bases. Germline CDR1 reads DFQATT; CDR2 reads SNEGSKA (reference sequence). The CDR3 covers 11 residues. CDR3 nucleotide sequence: TGCAGCGGACAGGGCGAAGAGACCCAGTACTTC. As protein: CSGQGEETQYF.

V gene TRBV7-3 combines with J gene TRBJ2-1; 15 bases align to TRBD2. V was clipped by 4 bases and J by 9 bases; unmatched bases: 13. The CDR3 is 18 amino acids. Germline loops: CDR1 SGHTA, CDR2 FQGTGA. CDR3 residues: CASSSGLAGGAEIFEQFF. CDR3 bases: TGTGCCAGCAGCTCGGGACTAGCGGGGGGAGCGGAAATATTTGAGCAGTTCTTC.

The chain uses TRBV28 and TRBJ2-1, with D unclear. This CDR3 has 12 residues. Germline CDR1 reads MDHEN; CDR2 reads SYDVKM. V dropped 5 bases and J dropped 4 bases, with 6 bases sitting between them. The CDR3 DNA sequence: TGTGCCAGCAGTCGCGGTTACAATGAGCAGTTCTTC. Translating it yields CASSRGYNEQFF.

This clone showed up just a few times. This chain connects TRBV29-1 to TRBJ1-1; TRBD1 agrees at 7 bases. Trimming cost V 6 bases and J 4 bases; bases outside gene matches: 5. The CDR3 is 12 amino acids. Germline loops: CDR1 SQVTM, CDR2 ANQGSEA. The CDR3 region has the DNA TGCAGCGTCGTAGACAGGGCCACTGAAGCTTTCTTT. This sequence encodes CSVVDRATEAFF. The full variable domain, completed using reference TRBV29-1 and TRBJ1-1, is SAVISQKPSRDICQRGTSLTIQCQVDSQVTMMFWYRQQPGQSLTLIATANQGSEATYESGFVIDKFPISRPNLTFSTLTVSNMSPEDSSIYLCSVVDRATEAFFGQGTRLTVV.

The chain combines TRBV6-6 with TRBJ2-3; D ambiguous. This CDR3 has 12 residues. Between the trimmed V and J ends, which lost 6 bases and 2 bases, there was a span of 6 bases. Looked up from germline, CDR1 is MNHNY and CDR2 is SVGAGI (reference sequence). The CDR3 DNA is TGTGCCAGCAGAACGGTCACAGATACGCAGTATTTT. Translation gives CASRTVTDTQYF.

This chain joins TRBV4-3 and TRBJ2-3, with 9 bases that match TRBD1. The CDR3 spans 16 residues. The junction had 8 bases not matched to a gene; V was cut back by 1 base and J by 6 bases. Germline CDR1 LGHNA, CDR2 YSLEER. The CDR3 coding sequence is TGCGCCAGCAGCCAAGCCGGGACAGGGCTGCGGGATACGCAGTATTTT. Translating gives CASSQAGTGLRDTQYF.

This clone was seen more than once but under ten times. CDR3 in amino acids: CASSDSDNEQFF. CDR3 sequence (DNA): TGTGCCAGCAGCGATAGTGACAATGAGCAGTTCTTC. V usage is TRBV28 and J usage is TRBJ2-1; D is unresolved. The CDR3 runs 12 residues. Germline-derived CDR1 and CDR2 are MDHEN and SYDVKM. The V and J ends lost 6 bases and 5 bases respectively, with 8 bases between them.

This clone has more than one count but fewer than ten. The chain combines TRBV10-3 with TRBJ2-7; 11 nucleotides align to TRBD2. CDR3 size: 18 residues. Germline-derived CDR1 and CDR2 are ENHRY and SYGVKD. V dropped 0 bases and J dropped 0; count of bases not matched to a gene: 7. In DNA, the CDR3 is TGTGCCATCAGTGAGTCGATCGGGACTAGCGGAAGCTCCTACGAGCAGTACTTC. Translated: CAISESIGTSGSSYEQYF.